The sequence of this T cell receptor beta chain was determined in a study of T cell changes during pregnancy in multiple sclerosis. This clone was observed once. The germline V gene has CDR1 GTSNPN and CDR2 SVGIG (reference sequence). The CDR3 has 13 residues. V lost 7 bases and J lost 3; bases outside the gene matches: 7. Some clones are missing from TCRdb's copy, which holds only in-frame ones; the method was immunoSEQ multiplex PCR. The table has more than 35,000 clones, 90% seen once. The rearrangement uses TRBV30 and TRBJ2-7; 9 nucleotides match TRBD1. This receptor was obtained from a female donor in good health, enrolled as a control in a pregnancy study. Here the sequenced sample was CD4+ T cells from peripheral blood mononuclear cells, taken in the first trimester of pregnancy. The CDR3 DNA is TGTGCCTCTTCCGGGACAGGGAGCTACGAGCAGTACTTC. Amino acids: CASSGTGSYEQYF.